This T cell receptor beta chain was identified during a study of T cell responses to AZD1222 COVID-19 vaccine. Assay used: immunoSEQ multiplex PCR; TCRdb lists only in-frame clones, some missing. The sample yields some 140,000 clones, about 90% seen once. The receptor's source is an adult who received the AZD1222 COVID-19 vaccine. This specimen consisted of peripheral blood, obtained 28 days after the second AZD1222 dose.

CDR3 sequence (DNA): TGTGCCAGTAGTACTCGACAGGTAGAGCAAGCTTTCTTT. This sequence encodes CASSTRQVEQAFF. The V and J genes are TRBV19 and TRBJ1-1; a weak D match, TRBD1 (6 bases). The CDR3 contains 13 residues. V shed 4 bases and J shed 9 bases, with 15 bases lying between them. Germline loops: CDR1 LNHDA, CDR2 SQIVND (reference sequence). The full variable domain, in which reference TRBV19 and TRBJ1-1 provide the parts outside the CDR3, is DGGITQSPKYLFRKEGQNVTLSCEQNLNHDAMYWYRQDPGQGLRLIYYSQIVNDFQKGDIAEGYSVSREKKESFPLTVTSAQKNPTAFYLCASSTRQVEQAFFGQGTRLTVV.